This T cell receptor (beta chain) was found in a study of beta chain features in type 1 diabetes (dated by TCRdb to 2016 to 2019). At the level of the whole study: Patients and healthy donors did not differ in mean age, gender distribution, total cell number or subset yield. A total of about 110 million sorted cells were examined across all samples, and the number of cells per subset was strongly correlated with RNA yield. In the study, TCRB repertoires of sorted circulating CD4+ T cell subsets from recently diagnosed type 1 diabetes patients were compared with those of matched healthy donors. Whereas all 30 or so donors provided naive and central memory subsets, regulatory and stem cell-like memory subsets were isolated from just 8 patients and about eight healthy donors. Overall results and qualifications from the work: Patients with type 1 diabetes made fewer insertions and deleted more nucleotides at VDJ recombination sites, implying thymic rearrangement abnormalities. The naive, central memory and regulatory TCRB repertoires appeared to resemble one another more closely among patients than among healthy donors. Because the HLA sub-analyses included only small numbers of individuals, any influence of HLA type on TCRB rearrangement was left unresolved. Type 1 diabetes patients showed a moderate but significant shortening of TCRB CDR3 length in all four CD4+ subsets. PCR might favor shorter templates, but patient and control samples were amplified and corrected together, so any skew would affect both groups equally. Because cDNA was sequenced instead of genomic DNA, highly expressing activated cells could be over-represented, though the groups showed no difference in activation or CD3 levels.

Each donor gave one peripheral blood draw, averaging approximately 110 mL, which was collected into heparinised tubes. A BD FACSAria II was used to sort naive, central memory, regulatory and stem cell-like memory CD4+ T cells with a panel that included CD45RO, CCR7, CD25, CD127, CD95 and CD27. All sorted populations exceeded 95% purity. PBMCs were separated immediately by Lymphoprep density gradient centrifugation and were stained directly, without being cultured. So that batch effects would be minimized, each experiment stained and sorted samples in pairs, pairing one healthy donor with one patient. The entire isolated RNA was reverse transcribed using the High Capacity cDNA Reverse Transcription Kit, and thus expressed TCRB transcripts were sequenced. Deep immunoSEQ sequencing was applied to naive, central memory and regulatory T cell samples, giving an average of roughly 3.5 million total reads per sample. Sorted cells were lysed in RLT buffer and RNA was extracted with DNase-treated RNeasy Micro or Mini kits, depending on cell number. Each cell subset was processed on its own to prevent cross-contamination, while patient and healthy donor samples were processed together. The immunoSEQ multiplex PCR was used to amplify TCRB sequences from cDNA, generating 87-bp fragments that spanned the CDR3 region. Sequencing of the amplicons was performed on the Illumina HiSeq platform. Per the source publication's procedure: Synthetic template baselines were used to correct PCR bias computationally, reads within Hamming distance 2 were collapsed together, and singletons that could not be merged were discarded. Reads were aligned against IMGT so that V, D and J genes, CDR3 length and insertions or deletions at six rearrangement sites could be assigned. Within each subset, clonotype counts were normalized to the number of sorted cells before true diversity and Gini coefficients were calculated with the tcR R package. The overlap coefficient, calculated on TCRB nucleotide sequences, was used to measure repertoire sharing. Out-of-frame TCRB sequences from naive cells were analyzed to stand in for the pre-selection repertoire. What TCRdb holds here is the immuneACCESS table cut down to in-frame rearrangements. Part of the clones is not present; checked against another copy, under half of the missing clones reflect an unresolved V gene, and the others are unexplained. That table supplies the V and J calls and clone size; D and trimming were determined from the DNA. In this sample the table shows under 800,000 clones, around 15% of which occur a single time. The ten biggest clones cover 0.07% to 0.095% of the sample.

Regarding this clone: The antigen it recognizes is unknown. One base away there is no much larger clone; base qualities are not given.

Cut back by 3 bases and 8 bases, the V and J ends lie 7 bases apart. CDR1 and CDR2 (KGHSH, LQKENI) derive from the germline V gene. The CDR3 holds 11 amino acids from the cysteine to the phenylalanine. The read is trimmed to its CDR3 DNA, 33 bases read in frame from base 1. The sequence joins TRBV18 to TRBJ1-2; the D gene lacks a confident call. The specimen was naive CD4+ T cells from blood. The sample's cell subset or site, from its label and the paper: true naive CD4+ T cells. The TCR sequence derives from a man between 18 and 35 years old in good health. The DNA reads TGTGCCAGCTCACCGTCGTTAGGCTACACCTTC. Its amino acids are CASSPSLGYTF.